This T cell receptor beta chain originates from a study of a mutant IDH1 vaccine in newly diagnosed glioma. The repertoire was sequenced with immunoSEQ multiplex PCR; TCRdb's copy has only in-frame clones and lacks some. The profile covers approximately 57,000 clones, with about 81% appearing a single time and approximately 8.1% taken by the ten largest. Time point described: week 23, last vaccination. Vaccinated patients received 300 ug of mutant IDH1 20-mer peptide per dose, with topical imiquimod. V dropped 6 bases and J dropped 5 bases, with 19 bases sitting between them. CDR1 SNHLY and CDR2 FYNNEI come from the germline V gene. The CDR3 loop spans 15 amino acids. Of note for this clone: Its antigen is not identified.

This specimen was PBMCs, taken from a glioma patient whose treatment included an IDH1 peptide vaccine. The TCR was taken from a woman aged 40 to 50 with glioma. Some clones in this sample may be carry-over from other donors' samples. The chain has TRBV2 and TRBJ2-5; D remains unclear. The CDR3 spells CASRGIINLGETQYF. The CDR3, as DNA: TGTGCCAGCAGGGGGATCATCAATCTGGGGGAGACCCAGTACTTC.